One sample yielded the 14 T cell receptor beta chains listed below, sequenced in a study of T-cell memory formation after mild COVID-19. Using its own MiXCR run on the 5' RACE reads, TCRdb lists one record per CDR3 protein. Of fewer than 300,000 distinct CDR3 sequences detected, over 15% appear once; the ten largest clones hold more than 20%. Sequenced input: PBMCs or a T cell subset sorted from them (not recorded which). The receptors originated from a man younger than 30 who had mild COVID-19 (a few samples of this study predate the infection). Cell type and time point are not known.

The chain recombines TRBV6-2 or TRBV6-3 with TRBJ2-7; unclear D gene. CDR1 is MNHEY and CDR2 is SVGEGT in the germline V gene. The CDR3 is 13 residues long. V lost 5 bases and J 3 bases, leaving 11 bases between the germline ends. This CDR3 is CASSGPVNYEQYV. The CDR3 bases are TGTGCCAGCAGTGGCCCGGTCAACTACGAGCAGTACGTC.

V usage is TRBV20-1 and J usage is TRBJ2-5; 7 nucleotides match TRBD2. V dropped 3 bases and J dropped 5; count of bases not matched to a gene: 6. From germline, CDR1 is DFQATT and CDR2 SNEGSKA (reference sequence). CDR3 length: 13 amino acids. The CDR3 here is CSASFALAETQYF. CDR3 in DNA: TGCAGTGCTAGTTTTGCACTAGCGGAGACCCAGTACTTC.

This chain uses TRBV20-1 with TRBJ2-1; D may be TRBD1 or TRBD2 (5 bases each). CDR1 and CDR2 (germline): DFQATT, SNEGSKA (reference sequence). CDR3 length equals 15 residues. Trimming shortened V by 7 bases and J by 0 bases, and 16 bases separated the two germline ends. Here the CDR3 DNA reads TGCAGTGGCAAACCCGGGGCCAGCTCCTACAATGAGCAGTTCTTC. It encodes CSGKPGASSYNEQFF.

The chain carries TRBV12-3 or TRBV12-4 and TRBJ2-7, with TRBD2 identical over 13 bases. The CDR3 loop spans 16 amino acids. Trimming at V came to 5 bases and at J to 2 bases, leaving 6 bases not matched to a gene. The CDR3 coding sequence is TGTGCCAGCAGTACCGGGACTAGCGGGGTTACCTACGAGCAGTACTTC. This translates into CASSTGTSGVTYEQYF.

The chain has TRBV4-1 and TRBJ2-1, with a weak D call TRBD2 (5 bases). CDR1 is MGHRA and CDR2 is YSYEKL in the germline V gene. V was clipped by 0 bases and J by 10 bases, with 7 bases between them. CDR3 length equals 12 residues. CDR3 in amino acids: CASSQDQREQFF. The CDR3 region has the DNA TGCGCCAGCAGCCAAGATCAGCGGGAGCAGTTCTTC.

This clonotype was seen a handful of times. The chain carries TRBV5-5 and TRBJ2-6, with D uncertain. Trimming took 2 bases from V and 0 from J, leaving 6 bases between them. Per germline, CDR1 SGHKS and CDR2 YYEKEE (reference sequence). This CDR3 is built from 15 residues. This chain's CDR3 is CASSFHFSGANVLTF. The CDR3 coding sequence is TGTGCCAGCAGCTTTCACTTCTCTGGGGCCAACGTCCTGACTTTC.

In this sample, this clonotype turned up a few times. This chain uses TRBV29-1 with TRBJ2-3, with D perhaps given as TRBD1 or TRBD2 (6 bases each). In germline, CDR1 is SQVTM, CDR2 ANQGSEA. V lost 5 bases, J lost 3 bases, and 12 bases lay in between. The CDR3 covers 13 residues. CDR3 sequence: CSVPWGATDTQYF. CDR3 nucleotide sequence: TGCAGCGTTCCCTGGGGGGCGACAGATACGCAGTATTTT.

The chain combines TRBV5-1 with TRBJ2-7; TRBD1 is a possible D gene (5 bases). Trimming left V 1 base short and J 7 bases short, with 12 bases between. Germline CDR1 and CDR2: SGHRS and YFSETQ. The CDR3 loop spans 13 amino acids. The CDR3 protein is CASSLKGSGEQYV. The CDR3 coding sequence is TGCGCCAGCAGCTTGAAGGGGTCTGGAGAGCAGTACGTC.

The rearrangement joins TRBV6-2 or TRBV6-3 to TRBJ1-1; tentatively, D is TRBD1 (5 bases). Germline CDR1 MNHEY, CDR2 SVGEGT. The ends were cut back, 0 bases at V and 7 bases at J, with 9 bases in the middle. This CDR3 is built from 13 residues. This CDR3 is CASSYSGHFEAFF. For the CDR3, the DNA is TGTGCCAGCAGTTACTCCGGACACTTTGAAGCTTTCTTT.

The chain is built from TRBV7-9 and TRBJ1-1; TRBD1 is a possible D gene (5 bases). Germline V gene lookup returns CDR1 SEHNR and CDR2 FQNEAQ (reference sequence). The length of the CDR3 is 15 residues. V gave up 1 base and J gave up 4 bases, with 13 bases separating them. CDR3 coding DNA: TGTGCCAGCAGCTTAGGGGGCACGCGGGCCACTGAAGCTTTCTTT. Translation gives CASSLGGTRATEAFF.

The table lists this clonotype with a few counts. V gene TRBV28 combines with J gene TRBJ1-1; D possibly corresponds to TRBD1 (5 bases). Germline-derived CDR1 and CDR2 are MDHEN and SYDVKM. Deletions cut 10 bases from V and 3 bases from J, with 12 bases between. The length of the CDR3 is 12 residues. CDR3 DNA sequence: TGTGCCACTCAGGGTCTCGACACTGAAGCTTTCTTT. Translated, it gives CATQGLDTEAFF.

This clonotype was seen only a few times. V usage is TRBV28 and J usage is TRBJ1-5; D perhaps matches TRBD1 (6 bases). V was clipped by 5 bases and J by 7 bases, with 12 bases between them. There are 13 residues in the CDR3. From germline, CDR1 is MDHEN and CDR2 SYDVKM. Written as DNA, the CDR3 is TGTGCCAGCAGTACGGGGGCTGGACAGCCCCAGCATTTT. This sequence encodes CASSTGAGQPQHF. The whole variable domain, remainder taken from reference TRBV28 and TRBJ1-5, is DVKVTQSSRYLVKRTGEKVFLECVQDMDHENMFWYRQDPGLGLRLIYFSYDVKMKEKGDIPEGYSVSREKKERFSLILESASTNQTSMYLCASSTGAGQPQHFGDGTRLSIL.

This clonotype was counted between two and nine times. CDR3 residues: CASSTGQGVGTDTQYF. In DNA, the CDR3 is TGTGCCAGTAGTACGGGACAGGGGGTAGGCACAGATACGCAGTATTTT. The V and J genes are TRBV19 and TRBJ2-3, with TRBD1 matching 11 bases. After removal of 4 bases from V and 1 base from J, the junction contained 4 bases not matched to a gene. The CDR3 loop spans 16 amino acids. Germline CDR1 LNHDA, CDR2 SQIVND (reference sequence).

The chain combines TRBV6-2 or TRBV6-3 with TRBJ2-5, with D possibly matching TRBD2 (5 bases). Germline lookup yields CDR1 MNHEY and CDR2 SVGEGT. CDR3 length: 15 amino acids. V lost 5 bases, J lost 0 bases, and 13 bases lay in between. The DNA for the CDR3 is TGTGCCAGCAGTAACAGAAGCGGCAACCAAGAGACCCAGTACTTC. This encodes CASSNRSGNQETQYF.